Each of the 8 T cell receptor beta chains below was sequenced from the same sample in a study of T-cell reconstitution after alpha-beta-depleted transplantation in children. The TCRbeta library was prepared with unique molecular identifiers. From the PCR reads, TCRdb called clonotypes with MiXCR, one entry per CDR3 protein. The table lists 540,000 or so distinct CDR3 sequences, 20% to 25% of them singletons. Sample: PBMCs, mostly from graft donor cells, taken 360 days after TCRalphabeta/CD19-depleted stem cell transplant. Source of these receptors: a boy in the first two years of life who had a stem cell transplant for acute myeloid leukemia, so the T cells may come from the graft donor.

The rearrangement joins TRBV5-6 to TRBJ2-7; D is possibly TRBD2 (6 bases). The V end lost 2 bases, the J end lost 1 base, and 10 bases lay between the germline ends. Germline V lookup: CDR1 SGHDT, CDR2 YYEEEE. This CDR3 contains 14 residues. The CDR3, as DNA: TGTGCCAGCAGCTTAAGGGGAGGTTCCTACGAGCAGTACGTC. Residues: CASSLRGGSYEQYV.

Worth noting for this clonotype: The conserved closing phenylalanine or tryptophan is absent in this CDR3, likely reflecting a read error. J is TRBJ1-1 and V is TRBV7-3; tentative D call: TRBD1 (5 bases). This CDR3 has 13 amino acids. V was trimmed by 5 bases and J by 1 base, leaving 8 bases between them. The V gene's germline CDR1 is SGHTA and CDR2 FQGTGA. CDR3 amino acids: CASSLTGNTEAFI. The CDR3 DNA is TGTGCCAGCAGCCTCACAGGGAACACTGAAGCTTTCATT.

This clonotype showed up many times. The gene calls are TRBV10-3 and TRBJ2-7; TRBD2 matches at 8 bases. Germline CDR1 ENHRY, CDR2 SYGVKD. Unmatched junction bases numbered 5, after V lost 0 bases and J lost 1 base. The CDR3 loop spans 16 amino acids. This CDR3 reads CAISESEPGGSYEQYV. CDR3 DNA sequence: TGTGCCATCAGTGAGTCGGAACCGGGGGGGTCCTACGAGCAGTACGTC.

In its sample, this clonotype was seen many times. This chain links TRBV7-2 with TRBJ2-7; D is uncertain. Germline V lookup: CDR1 SGHTA, CDR2 FQGNSA. Trimming took off 7 bases at V and 6 bases at J, with 13 bases between the two ends. CDR3 length: 12 residues. Here the CDR3 DNA reads TGTGCCAGCACCAAACCCATGCTCGAGCAGTACTTC. Translation: CASTKPMLEQYF. Combining the CDR3 with reference TRBV7-2 and TRBJ2-7 gives the whole variable domain GAGVSQSPSNKVTEKGKDVELRCDPISGHTALYWYRQSLGQGLEFLIYFQGNSAPDKSGLPSDRFSAERTGGSVSTLTIQRTQQEDSAVYLCASTKPMLEQYFGPGTRLTVT.

This clonotype was seen many times. The genes are TRBV29-1 and TRBJ2-3, with no clear D. CDR3 length: 13 residues. The V gene lost 2 bases and the J gene lost 2 bases, with 8 bases spanning the gap. Germline CDR1 reads SQVTM; CDR2 reads ANQGSEA. The CDR3: CSVETDNTDTQYF. The CDR3 coding sequence is TGCAGCGTTGAAACAGACAACACAGATACGCAGTATTTT.

A few counts support this clonotype. The rearrangement joins TRBV29-1 to TRBJ2-7; maybe TRBD1 (5 bases). V dropped 4 bases and J dropped 5 bases, with 12 bases sitting between them. The CDR3 loop spans 12 amino acids. CDR1 is SQVTM and CDR2 is ANQGSEA in the germline V gene. This CDR3 is CSVAGWSDEQYV. Written as DNA, the CDR3 is TGCAGCGTTGCAGGGTGGTCCGACGAGCAGTACGTC.

In this sample, this clonotype turned up a few times. The chain uses TRBV25-1 and TRBJ1-6; weak D call: TRBD1 (6 bases). CDR3 length: 16 amino acids. The V end lost 6 bases, the J end lost 5 bases, and 17 bases lay between the germline ends. CDR1 is MGHDK and CDR2 is SYGVNS in the germline V gene. CDR3 DNA sequence: TGTGCCAGCAGACAGGGATTTGGCCTTAATAATTCACCCCTCCACTTT. This encodes CASRQGFGLNNSPLHF.

In this sample, this clonotype turned up many times. This sequence joins TRBV10-3 and TRBJ2-7; D is perhaps TRBD1 (6 bases). V gave up 6 bases and J gave up 4 bases, with 13 bases separating them. The V gene's germline CDR1 is ENHRY and CDR2 SYGVKD. This CDR3 is 13 amino acids long. CDR3 residues: CAIRGDRTYEQYV. The CDR3 DNA reads TGTGCCATCAGGGGCGACAGGACTTACGAGCAGTACGTC.